This TCR beta chain was sequenced in a study of PD-1 blockade in mismatch repair-deficient tumors. Method: immunoSEQ multiplex PCR; TCRdb's copy keeps in-frame clones and lacks some. The sample includes 100,000 or so clones, over 65% of them seen just once. CDR3 length: 15 residues. Germline V CDR1 and CDR2: SQVTM, ANQGSEA. The germline V and J ends were trimmed by 0 bases and 3 bases, with 14 bases remaining between them. This receptor was taken from an adult with mismatch repair-deficient cancer. This rearrangement joins TRBV29-1 to TRBJ1-2, with TRBD1 as a possible D gene (6 bases). Material: peripheral blood, obtained roughly eight months after starting pembrolizumab. CDR3 residues: CSVEDLAGADYGYTF. DNA for the CDR3: TGCAGCGTTGAAGATCTGGCAGGGGCGGACTATGGCTACACCTTC.